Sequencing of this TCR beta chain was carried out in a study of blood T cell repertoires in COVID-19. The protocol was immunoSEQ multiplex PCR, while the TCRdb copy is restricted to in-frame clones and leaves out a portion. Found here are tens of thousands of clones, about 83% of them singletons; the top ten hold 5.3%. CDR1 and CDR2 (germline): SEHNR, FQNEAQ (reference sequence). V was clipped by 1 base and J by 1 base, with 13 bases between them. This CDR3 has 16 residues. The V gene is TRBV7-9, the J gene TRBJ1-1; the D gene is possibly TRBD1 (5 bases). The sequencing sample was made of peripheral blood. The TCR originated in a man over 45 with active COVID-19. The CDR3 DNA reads TGTGCCAGCAGCTTAGGCGGGGCGAGGGGGAACACTGAAGCTTTCTTT. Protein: CASSLGGARGNTEAFF.